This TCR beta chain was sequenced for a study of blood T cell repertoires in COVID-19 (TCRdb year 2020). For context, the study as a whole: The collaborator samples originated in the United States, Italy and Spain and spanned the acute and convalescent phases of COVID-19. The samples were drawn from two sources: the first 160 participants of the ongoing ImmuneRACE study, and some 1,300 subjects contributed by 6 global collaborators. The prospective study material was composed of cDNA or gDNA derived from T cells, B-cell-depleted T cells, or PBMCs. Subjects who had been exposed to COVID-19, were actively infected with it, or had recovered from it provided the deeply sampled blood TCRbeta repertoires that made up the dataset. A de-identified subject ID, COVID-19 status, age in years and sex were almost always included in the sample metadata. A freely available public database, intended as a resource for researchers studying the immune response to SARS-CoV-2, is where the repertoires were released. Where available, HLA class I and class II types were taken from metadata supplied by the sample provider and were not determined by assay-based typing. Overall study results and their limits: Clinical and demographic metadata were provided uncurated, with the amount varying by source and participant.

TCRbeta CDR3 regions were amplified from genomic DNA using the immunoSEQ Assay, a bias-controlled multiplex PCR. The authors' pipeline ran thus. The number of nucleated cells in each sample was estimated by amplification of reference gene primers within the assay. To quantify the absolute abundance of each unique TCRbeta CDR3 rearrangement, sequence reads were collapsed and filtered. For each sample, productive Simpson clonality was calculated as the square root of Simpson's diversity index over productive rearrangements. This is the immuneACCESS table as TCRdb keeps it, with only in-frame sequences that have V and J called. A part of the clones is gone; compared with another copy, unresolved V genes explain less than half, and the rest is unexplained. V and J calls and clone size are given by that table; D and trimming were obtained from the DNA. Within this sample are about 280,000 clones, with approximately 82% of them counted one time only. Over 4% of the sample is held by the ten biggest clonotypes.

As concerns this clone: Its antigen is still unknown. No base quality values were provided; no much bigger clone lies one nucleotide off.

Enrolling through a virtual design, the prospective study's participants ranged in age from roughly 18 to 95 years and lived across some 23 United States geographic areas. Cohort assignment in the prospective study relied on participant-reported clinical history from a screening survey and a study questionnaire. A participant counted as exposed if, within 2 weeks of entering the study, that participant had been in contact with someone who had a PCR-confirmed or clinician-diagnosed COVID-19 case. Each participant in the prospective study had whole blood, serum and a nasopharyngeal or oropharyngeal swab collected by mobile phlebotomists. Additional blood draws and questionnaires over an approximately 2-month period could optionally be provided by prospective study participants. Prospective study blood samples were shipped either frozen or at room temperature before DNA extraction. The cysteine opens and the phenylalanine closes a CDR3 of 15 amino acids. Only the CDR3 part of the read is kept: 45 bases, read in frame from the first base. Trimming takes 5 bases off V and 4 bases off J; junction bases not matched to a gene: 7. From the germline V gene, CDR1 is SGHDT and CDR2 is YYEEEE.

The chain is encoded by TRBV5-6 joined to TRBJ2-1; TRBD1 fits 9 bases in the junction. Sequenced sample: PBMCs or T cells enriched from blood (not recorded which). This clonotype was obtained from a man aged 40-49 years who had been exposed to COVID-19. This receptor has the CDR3 CASSTRDREYNEQFF. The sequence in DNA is TGTGCCAGCAGTACCCGGGACAGGGAGTACAATGAGCAGTTCTTC.